The 7 T cell receptor beta chains reported below all come from one sample, sequenced in a study of Graves' ophthalmopathy and Graves' hyperthyroidism. RNA transcripts served as template for amplifying TCR beta CDR3 sequences. First-round RT-PCR used HTBI primers; second-round multiplex PCR followed. TCRdb re-analysed the multiplex PCR reads in MiXCR, keeping a single row per CDR3 protein. The sample holds about 400,000 distinct CDR3 sequences, less than 20% seen once. The sequencing input was peripheral blood. These TCRs come from a woman under 30 with stable Graves' hyperthyroidism.

This clonotype was seen many times. The rearrangement links TRBV27 to TRBJ1-1, with a possible D match to TRBD1 (5 bases). The germline V and J ends were trimmed by 4 bases and 1 base, with 13 bases remaining between them. Germline-derived CDR1 and CDR2 are MNHEY and SMNVEV (reference sequence). The CDR3 length is 15 residues. CDR3: CASSSPGLRNTEAFF. In nucleotides, the CDR3 is TGTGCCAGCAGTTCACCGGGACTCCGGAACACTGAAGCTTTCTTT.

This sequence joins TRBV3-1 and TRBJ2-7, with D perhaps matching TRBD1 (6 bases). Germline CDR1 and CDR2: LGHDT and YNNKEL (reference sequence). V lost 4 bases to trimming and J lost 3 bases, with 13 bases between them. There are 14 residues in the CDR3. CDR3 sequence (DNA): TGTGCCAGCAGCCGCGGGCGCAGGGGCTACGAGCAGTACTTC. It encodes CASSRGRRGYEQYF.

This clonotype was picked up many times. The gene calls are TRBV20-1 and TRBJ2-5, with D uncertain. Trimming shortened V by 0 bases and J by 2 bases, and 7 bases separated the two germline ends. CDR1 and CDR2 (germline): DFQATT, SNEGSKA (reference sequence). The CDR3 spans 13 residues. The CDR3 DNA reads TGCAGTGCTAGAGATATGTCACAAGAGACCCAGTACTTC. Translated: CSARDMSQETQYF.

Concerning this clonotype itself: One end of the junction fails to match germline, which may point to a read error. The chain recombines TRBV19 with TRBJ2-7; weak D call: TRBD1 (5 bases). The CDR3 length is 13 residues. From germline, CDR1 is LNHDA and CDR2 SQIVND (reference sequence). CDR3 loop: CVSSMGPTYEQYF. CDR3 in DNA: TGTGTCAGTAGTATGGGGCCAACCTACGAGCAGTACTTC.

The sample holds a few counts of this clonotype. The V gene is TRBV6-2 or TRBV6-3, the J gene TRBJ2-7, with 9 bases matching TRBD1. From germline, CDR1 is MNHEY and CDR2 SVGEGT. The junction had 14 bases not matched to a gene; V was cut back by 11 bases and J by 6 bases. This CDR3 spans 14 amino acids. The CDR3 is CACNRDRVGGEQYF. The CDR3 DNA follows: TGTGCCTGCAATAGGGACAGGGTTGGTGGCGAGCAGTACTTC.

This clonotype has only a few counts. The chain combines TRBV11-2 with TRBJ1-1; D is ambiguous. Germline-derived CDR1 and CDR2 are SGHAT and FQNNGV. The CDR3 loop spans 16 amino acids. Trimming took 7 bases from V and 0 from J, leaving 18 bases between them. The CDR3 DNA reads TGTGCCAGCACGAATCTCTTGGGCGGGTTGAACACTGAAGCTTTCTTT. Translating gives CASTNLLGGLNTEAFF.

This clonotype was recorded many times. The genes are TRBV12-3 or TRBV12-4 and TRBJ2-5, with 7 bases identical to TRBD2. J gave up 3 bases and V 7 bases, and 8 bases lay outside the gene matches. The CDR3 has 14 residues. In DNA, the CDR3 is TGTGCCAGCACCTCGGGGGGATCTGAAGAGACCCAGTACTTC. This translates into CASTSGGSEETQYF.